This T cell receptor (beta chain) was documented in a study of blood T cells in healthy people across ages. Germline V gives CDR1 MDHEN, CDR2 SYDVKM. The CDR3 covers 15 residues. The ends were cut back, 3 bases at V and 4 bases at J, with 15 bases in the middle. The use of a sample-barcoded 5' primer and a J-beta primer mix characterized a second PCR of 7 to 11 cycles. Each CDR3 protein is one row after TCRdb ran MiXCR on the 5' RACE reads. The sample consists of 790,000 or so distinct CDR3 sequences, 56% of them appearing once. This chain joins TRBV28 and TRBJ1-2; weak D call: TRBD1 (6 bases). The clonotype comes from a man between 40 and 49 years old in good health. The sample was blood. The CDR3 bases are TGTGCCAGCAGTTTTCTTTCCAGAGGGGGCTATGGCTACACCTTC. Its translation is CASSFLSRGGYGYTF.